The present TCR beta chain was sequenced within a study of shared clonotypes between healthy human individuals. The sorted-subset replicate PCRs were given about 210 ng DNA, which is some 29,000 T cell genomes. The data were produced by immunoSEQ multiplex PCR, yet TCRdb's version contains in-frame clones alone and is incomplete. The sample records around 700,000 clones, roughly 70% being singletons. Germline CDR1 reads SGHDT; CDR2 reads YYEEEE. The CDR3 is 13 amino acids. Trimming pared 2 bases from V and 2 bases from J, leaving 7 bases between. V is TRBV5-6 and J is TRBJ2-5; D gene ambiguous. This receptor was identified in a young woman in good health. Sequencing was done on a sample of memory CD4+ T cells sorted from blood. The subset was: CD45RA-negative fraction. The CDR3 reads CASSFGRQETQYF. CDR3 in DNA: TGTGCCAGCAGCTTCGGCCGACAAGAGACCCAGTACTTC.